The following is a T cell receptor beta chain sequence with its context. Antigen specificity is unknown. The sample comes from a study of beta chain features in type 1 diabetes. Overall study context: Over all samples combined, over 85 million sorted cells were examined. Study-level findings and limits: Significant though moderate, a shortening of TCRB CDR3s appeared in all four CD4+ subsets of Type 1 diabetes patients. TCRB rearrangement may or may not be influenced by HLA type; here this remained unresolved.

The CDR3 is made up of 14 amino acids. Germline CDR1 and CDR2: MNHEY and SMNVEV (reference sequence). V was trimmed by 2 bases and J by 0 bases, leaving 8 bases between them. CD4+ naive, central memory, regulatory and stem cell-like memory cells were sorted via CD45RO/CCR7/CD25/CD127/CD95/CD27. Sort purity for all populations was recorded as exceeding 98%. All of the isolated RNA was reverse transcribed, so expressed TCRB transcripts were sequenced. The protocol was immunoSEQ multiplex PCR, while the TCRdb copy is restricted to in-frame clones and leaves out a portion. The sample lists over 300,000 clones; 7% to 10% were seen once.

The specimen was central memory CD4+ T cells from blood. The chain combines TRBV27 with TRBJ2-7; D may match TRBD1 or TRBD2 (5 bases each). This sequence originates from a man between 25 and 39 years old with type 1 diabetes. CDR3 coding DNA: TGTGCCAGCAGTTTAGCAGGGAGCTCCTACGAGCAGTACTTC. Translating gives CASSLAGSSYEQYF.